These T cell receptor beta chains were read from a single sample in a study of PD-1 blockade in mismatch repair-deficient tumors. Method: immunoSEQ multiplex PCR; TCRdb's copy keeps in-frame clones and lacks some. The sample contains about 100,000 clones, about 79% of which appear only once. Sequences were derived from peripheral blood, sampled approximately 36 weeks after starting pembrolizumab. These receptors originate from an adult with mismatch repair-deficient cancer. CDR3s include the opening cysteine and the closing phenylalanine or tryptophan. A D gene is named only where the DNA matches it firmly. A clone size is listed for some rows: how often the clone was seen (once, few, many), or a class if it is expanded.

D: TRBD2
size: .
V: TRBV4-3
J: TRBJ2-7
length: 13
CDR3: CASSPGLGREQYF
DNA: TGCGCCAGCAGCCCGGGACTAGGGCGCGAGCAGTACTTC

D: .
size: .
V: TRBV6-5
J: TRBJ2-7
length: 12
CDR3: CASSSTGIEQYF
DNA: TGTGCCAGCAGTTCGACAGGAATCGAGCAGTACTTC

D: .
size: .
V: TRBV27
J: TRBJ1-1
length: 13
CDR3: CASSPGTNTEAFF
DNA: TGTGCCAGCAGCCCCGGGACGAACACTGAAGCTTTCTTT

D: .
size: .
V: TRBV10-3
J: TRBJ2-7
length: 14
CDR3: CAISETTGSYEQYF
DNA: TGTGCCATCAGTGAGACGACAGGTTCCTACGAGCAGTACTTC

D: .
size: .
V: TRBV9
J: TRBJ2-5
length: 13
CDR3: CASSVRSGETQYF
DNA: TGTGCCAGCAGCGTAAGAAGTGGAGAGACCCAGTACTTC

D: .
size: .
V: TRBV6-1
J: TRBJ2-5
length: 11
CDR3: CASSDVETQYF
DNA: TGTGCCAGCAGTGACGTGGAGACCCAGTACTTC

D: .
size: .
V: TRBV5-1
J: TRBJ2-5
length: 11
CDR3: CASSSQETQYF
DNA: TGCGCCAGCAGCTCCCAAGAGACCCAGTACTTC

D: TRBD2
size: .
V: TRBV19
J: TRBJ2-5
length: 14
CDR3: CASSSGSPPETQYF
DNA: TGTGCCAGTAGTAGCGGGAGCCCCCCAGAGACCCAGTACTTC

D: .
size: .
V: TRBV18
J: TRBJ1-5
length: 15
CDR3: CASSQDRTGNQPQHF
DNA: TGTGCCAGCTCACAAGACAGGACAGGCAATCAGCCCCAGCATTTT

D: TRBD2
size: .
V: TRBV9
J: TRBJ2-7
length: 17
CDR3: CASSVGEGGPLSYEQYF
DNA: TGTGCCAGCAGCGTAGGCGAGGGAGGGCCCCTCTCCTACGAGCAGTACTTC

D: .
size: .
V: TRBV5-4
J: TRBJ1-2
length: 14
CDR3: CASSSIGGDYGYTF
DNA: TGTGCCAGCAGCTCCATAGGGGGGGACTATGGCTACACCTTC

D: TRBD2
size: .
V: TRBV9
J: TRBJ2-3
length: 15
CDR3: CASSVSGRATDTQYF
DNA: TGTGCCAGCAGCGTTAGCGGGAGGGCCACAGATACGCAGTATTTT

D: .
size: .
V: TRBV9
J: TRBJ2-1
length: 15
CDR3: CASSVVGGGMREQFF
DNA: TGTGCCAGCAGCGTAGTCGGGGGCGGGATGAGAGAGCAGTTCTTC

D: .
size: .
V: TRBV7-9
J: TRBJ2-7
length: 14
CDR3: CASSLEGVSYEQYF
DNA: TGTGCCAGCAGCTTGGAGGGAGTCTCCTACGAGCAGTACTTC

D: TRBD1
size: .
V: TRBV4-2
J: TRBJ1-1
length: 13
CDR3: CASSRGGSTEAFF
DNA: TGTGCCAGCAGCCGAGGGGGCTCCACTGAAGCTTTCTTT

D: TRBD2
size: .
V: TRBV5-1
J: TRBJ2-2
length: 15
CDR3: CASSSVAGNTGELFF
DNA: TGCGCCAGCAGCTCCGTAGCGGGGAACACCGGGGAGCTGTTTTTT

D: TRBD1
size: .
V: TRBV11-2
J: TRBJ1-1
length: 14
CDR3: CASTPRQGAVEAFF
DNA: TGTGCCAGCACCCCGCGACAGGGGGCCGTTGAAGCTTTCTTT

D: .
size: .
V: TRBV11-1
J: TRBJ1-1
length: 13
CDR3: CASSSPPNTEAFF
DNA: TGTGCCAGCAGCTCTCCCCCTAACACTGAAGCTTTCTTT

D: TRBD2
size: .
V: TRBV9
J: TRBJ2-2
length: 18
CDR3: CASSVRLAGGGNTGELFF
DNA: TGTGCCAGCAGCGTACGGCTAGCGGGAGGAGGGAACACCGGGGAGCTGTTTTTT

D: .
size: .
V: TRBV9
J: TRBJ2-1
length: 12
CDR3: CASSVVENEQFF
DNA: TGTGCCAGCAGCGTAGTGGAGAATGAGCAGTTCTTC

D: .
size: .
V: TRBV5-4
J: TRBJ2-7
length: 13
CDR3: CASSLRLEDEQYF
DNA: TGTGCCAGCAGCTTACGACTGGAAGATGAGCAGTACTTC

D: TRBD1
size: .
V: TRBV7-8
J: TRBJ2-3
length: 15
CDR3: CASSADRGRPDTQYF
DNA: TGTGCCAGCAGCGCCGACAGGGGGCGGCCAGATACGCAGTATTTT

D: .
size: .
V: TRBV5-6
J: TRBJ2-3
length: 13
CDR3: CASSSAGTDTQYF
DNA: TGTGCCAGCAGCTCAGCGGGCACAGATACGCAGTATTTT

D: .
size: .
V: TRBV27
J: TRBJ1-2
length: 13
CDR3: CASSFGGSYGYTF
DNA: TGTGCCAGCAGTTTTGGGGGTAGCTATGGCTACACCTTC

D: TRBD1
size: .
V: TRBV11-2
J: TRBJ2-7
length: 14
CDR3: CASSLQTGAYEQYF
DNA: TGTGCCAGCAGCTTACAGACAGGGGCGTACGAGCAGTACTTC

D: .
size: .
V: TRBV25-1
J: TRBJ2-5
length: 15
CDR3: CASSEWSGGLETQYF
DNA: TGTGCCAGCAGTGAATGGTCGGGGGGCCTAGAGACCCAGTACTTC

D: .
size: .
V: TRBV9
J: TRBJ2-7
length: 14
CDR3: CASSPQEHRGEQYF
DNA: TGTGCCAGCAGCCCTCAGGAGCACCGGGGCGAGCAGTACTTC

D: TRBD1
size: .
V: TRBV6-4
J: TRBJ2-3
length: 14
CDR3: CASSPQGATDTQYF
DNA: TGTGCCAGCAGCCCACAGGGGGCAACAGATACGCAGTATTTT

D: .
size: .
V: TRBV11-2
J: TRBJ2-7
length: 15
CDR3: CASRQGQLASYEQYF
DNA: TGTGCCAGCAGACAAGGACAGCTAGCGTCCTACGAGCAGTACTTC

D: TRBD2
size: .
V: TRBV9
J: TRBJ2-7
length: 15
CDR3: CASSVAAAGGYEQYF
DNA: TGTGCCAGCAGCGTAGCTGCAGCGGGAGGCTACGAGCAGTACTTC

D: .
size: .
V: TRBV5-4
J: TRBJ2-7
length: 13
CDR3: CASSRDNSYEQYF
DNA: TGTGCCAGCAGCCGGGACAACTCCTACGAGCAGTACTTC

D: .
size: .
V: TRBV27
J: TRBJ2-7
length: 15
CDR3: CASSLGGSFSYEQYF
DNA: TGTGCCAGCAGTTTAGGTGGGAGCTTCTCCTACGAGCAGTACTTC

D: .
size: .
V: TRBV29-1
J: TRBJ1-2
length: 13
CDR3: CSVGVEGYYGYTF
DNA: TGCAGCGTTGGGGTAGAGGGGTACTATGGCTACACCTTC

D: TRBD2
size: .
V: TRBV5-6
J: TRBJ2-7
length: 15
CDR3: CASSSRLAGNYEQYF
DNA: TGTGCCAGCAGCTCCCGGCTAGCGGGAAACTACGAGCAGTACTTC

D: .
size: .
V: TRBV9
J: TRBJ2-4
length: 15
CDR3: CASSVAPVAKNIQYF
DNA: TGTGCCAGCAGCGTAGCCCCCGTAGCCAAAAACATTCAGTACTTC

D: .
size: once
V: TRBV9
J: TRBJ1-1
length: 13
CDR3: CASSVVTGTEAFF
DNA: TGTGCCAGCAGCGTAGTAACAGGCACTGAAGCTTTCTTT

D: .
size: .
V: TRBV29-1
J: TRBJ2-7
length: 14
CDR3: CSVERLQGSYEQYF
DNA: TGCAGCGTTGAGAGGTTACAGGGATCGTACGAGCAGTACTTC

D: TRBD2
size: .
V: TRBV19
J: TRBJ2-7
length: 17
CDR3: CASSIGGGPSRINEQYF
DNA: TGTGCCAGTAGTATTGGGGGGGGTCCCTCTAGGATTAACGAGCAGTACTTC

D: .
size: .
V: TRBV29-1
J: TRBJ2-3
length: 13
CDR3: CSVQSRGADTQYF
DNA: TGCAGCGTTCAGAGCAGGGGAGCAGATACGCAGTATTTT

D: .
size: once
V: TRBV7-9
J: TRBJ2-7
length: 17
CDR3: CASSPRAPAAPSNEQYF
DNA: TGTGCCAGCAGCCCTAGGGCCCCCGCAGCCCCTTCTAACGAGCAGTACTTC

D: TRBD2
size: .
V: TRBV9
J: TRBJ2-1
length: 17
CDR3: CASSVGRGQRDTYEQFF
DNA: TGTGCCAGCAGCGTGGGGAGGGGTCAGCGGGATACATATGAGCAGTTCTTC

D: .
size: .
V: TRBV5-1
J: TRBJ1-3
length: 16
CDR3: CASSLGTANSGNTIYF
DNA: TGCGCCAGCAGCTTAGGGACGGCCAACTCTGGAAACACCATATATTTT

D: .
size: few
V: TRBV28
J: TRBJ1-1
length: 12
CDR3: CASSQILTEAFF
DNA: TGTGCCAGCAGTCAAATCCTCACTGAAGCTTTCTTT

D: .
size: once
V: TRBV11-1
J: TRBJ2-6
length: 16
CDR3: CASSLLRISGANVLTF
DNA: TGTGCCAGCAGCTTACTCCGGATCTCTGGGGCCAACGTCCTGACTTTC

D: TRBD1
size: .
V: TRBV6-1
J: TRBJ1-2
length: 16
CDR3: CASSEGSTGGGYGYTF
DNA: TGTGCCAGCAGTGAGGGTTCAACAGGGGGCGGCTATGGCTACACCTTC

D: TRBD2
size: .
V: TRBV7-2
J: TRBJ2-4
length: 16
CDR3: CASSLRIAGGGNIQYF
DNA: TGTGCCAGCAGCTTACGTATAGCGGGAGGTGGAAACATTCAGTACTTC

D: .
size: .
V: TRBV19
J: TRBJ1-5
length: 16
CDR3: CASSRNRDPTDQPQHF
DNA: TGTGCCAGTAGTAGAAACCGGGACCCAACGGATCAGCCCCAGCATTTT

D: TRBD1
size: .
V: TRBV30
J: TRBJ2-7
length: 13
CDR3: CAWKGTGDYEQYF
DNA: TGTGCCTGGAAAGGGACAGGGGACTACGAGCAGTACTTC

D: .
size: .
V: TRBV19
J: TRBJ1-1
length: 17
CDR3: CASSIISGRASNTEAFF
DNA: TGTGCCAGTAGTATTATCTCCGGCAGAGCCTCGAACACTGAAGCTTTCTTT

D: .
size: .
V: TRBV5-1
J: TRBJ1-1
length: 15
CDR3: CASSLEVGRNTEAFF
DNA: TGCGCCAGCAGCTTGGAGGTAGGTAGGAACACTGAAGCTTTCTTT

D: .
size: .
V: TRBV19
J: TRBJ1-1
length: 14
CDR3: CASSIAQDQTEAFF
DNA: TGTGCCAGTAGTATAGCACAGGACCAGACTGAAGCTTTCTTT

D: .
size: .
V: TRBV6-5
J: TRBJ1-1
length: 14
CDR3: CASSSDRLNTEAFF
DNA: TGTGCCAGCAGTTCGGACAGATTGAACACTGAAGCTTTCTTT

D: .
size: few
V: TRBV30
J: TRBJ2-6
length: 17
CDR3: CAWRREPMGSGANVLTF
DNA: TGTGCCTGGAGGAGGGAGCCCATGGGCTCTGGGGCCAACGTCCTGACTTTC

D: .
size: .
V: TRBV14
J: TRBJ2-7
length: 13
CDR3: CASSQVWGSEQYF
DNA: TGTGCCAGCAGCCAAGTATGGGGCTCCGAGCAGTACTTC

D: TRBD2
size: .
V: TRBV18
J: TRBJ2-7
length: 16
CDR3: CASSLGLAATVDEQYF
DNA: TGTGCCAGCTCACTCGGACTAGCTGCAACTGTGGACGAGCAGTACTTC